The clone carrying this T cell receptor beta chain was picked up a small number of times. CDR1 and CDR2 (germline): KGHSH, LQKENI. This CDR3 is 15 amino acids long. V lost 6 bases to trimming and J lost 7 bases; unmatched junction nucleotides: 8. This record comes from a study of T-cell reconstitution after alpha-beta-depleted transplantation in children. Preparation of the TCRbeta library involved a method that used unique molecular identifiers. TCRdb re-derived calls from the PCR reads in MiXCR, one entry per CDR3 protein. The data hold 490,000 or so distinct CDR3 sequences, with around 13% observed a single time.

Sequences were derived from PBMCs from the stem cell graft donor, sampled from the stem cell graft. This TCR was sampled from a human donor who donated a stem cell graft to a child with combined immunodeficiency. The rearrangement uses TRBV18 and TRBJ2-1, with 11 bases matching TRBD2. The DNA for the CDR3 is TGTGCCAGCTCCCCGGGACTAGCGGCGTGGAATGAGCAGTTCTTC. Translating it yields CASSPGLAAWNEQFF.